This TCR beta chain is drawn from a study of T-cell memory formation after mild COVID-19. There are 13 residues in the CDR3. V lost 0 bases and J lost 5, with 9 bases in between. Germline CDR1 and CDR2: SGDLS and YYNGEE. Via MiXCR, TCRdb re-called the 5' RACE reads, giving one row per CDR3 protein. This table holds approximately 440,000 distinct CDR3 sequences, roughly 20% found once. Sequenced material: PBMCs or a T cell subset sorted from them (not recorded which). This chain links TRBV9 with TRBJ2-7, with TRBD1 as a possible D gene (5 bases). This receptor was identified in an adult woman who had mild COVID-19 (a few samples of this study predate the infection). Cell type and time point are not known. CDR3: CASSVGGRDEQYF. As DNA, the CDR3 is TGTGCCAGCAGCGTAGGTGGCAGGGACGAGCAGTACTTC.